A single sample gave rise to the 7 T cell receptor beta chains below, sequenced in a study of breast tumors, draining lymph nodes, adjacent tissues. The lymph nodes were axillary draining lymph nodes from breast cancer patients. Using its own MiXCR run on the multiplex PCR reads, TCRdb lists one record per CDR3 protein. Among around 110,000 distinct CDR3 sequences listed, 30% were seen once. The sequencing sample was made of axillary lymph node tissue. Receptors were obtained from a female donor with breast cancer. Some clones in this sample may be carry-over from other donors' samples.

This clonotype appeared many times. This chain links TRBV20-1 with TRBJ2-3, with a weak D call TRBD1 (5 bases). Trimming stripped 1 base from V and 6 bases from J, with 20 bases between. CDR1 and CDR2 from the germline V gene are DFQATT and SNEGSKA (reference sequence). The CDR3 loop spans 16 amino acids. The CDR3 sequence: CSARAGPTEMGDTQYF. CDR3 DNA sequence: TGCAGTGCTAGAGCGGGCCCGACAGAGATGGGGGATACGCAGTATTTT.

This clonotype was counted at least ten times. The J gene is TRBJ1-4, the V gene TRBV6-5; no clear D gene. This CDR3 contains 13 residues. Germline assignment: CDR1 MNHEY and CDR2 SVGAGI. V dropped 1 base and J dropped 3 bases, with 3 bases sitting between them. CDR3 sequence reads: CASSYWANEKLFF. The CDR3 region has the DNA TGTGCCAGCAGTTACTGGGCTAATGAAAAACTGTTTTTT.

This clonotype was observed at least ten times. V is TRBV6-4 and J is TRBJ2-3, with 14 bases aligning to TRBD2. The length of the CDR3 is 15 residues. Germline V lookup: CDR1 MRHNA, CDR2 SNTAGT. V was clipped by 6 bases and J by 7 bases; unmatched bases: 6. CDR3 nucleotides: TGTGCCAGCAGCGGACTAGCGGGAGGTTCTTATACGCAGTATTTT. It specifies CASSGLAGGSYTQYF.

This clonotype has a count of ten or more. The chain has TRBV7-2 and TRBJ2-5, with D hard to call. Between the trimmed V and J ends, which lost 2 bases and 1 base, there was a span of 8 bases. The V gene's germline CDR1 is SGHTA and CDR2 FQGNSA. There are 14 residues in the CDR3. The CDR3 sequence is CASSLLGPQETQYF. The CDR3 bases are TGTGCCAGCAGCTTATTGGGCCCCCAAGAGACCCAGTACTTC.

The chain joins TRBV20-1 to TRBJ2-1; 9 bases line up with TRBD2. Trimming cost V 0 bases and J 7 bases; bases outside gene matches: 7. Per the germline V gene, CDR1 is DFQATT and CDR2 is SNEGSKA (reference sequence). CDR3 length: 15 residues. The CDR3 DNA reads as TGCAGTGCTAGAGATCCGGGCGGGAGGGTAAATGAGCAGTTCTTC. It specifies CSARDPGGRVNEQFF.

Note on this clonotype: Germline and junction disagree at one end, which may indicate a read error. This chain joins TRBV29-1 and TRBJ2-1, with D perhaps matching TRBD1 or TRBD2 (6 bases each). The germline gives CDR1 SQVTM, CDR2 ANQGSEA. CDR3 length: 13 amino acids. Here the CDR3 DNA reads TGCAGCGTTGAAGAACGGAGGGACAACGAGCAGTTCTTC. The encoded protein is CSVEERRDNEQFF.

The genes are TRBV12-3 or TRBV12-4 and TRBJ1-4; D gene unclear. Trimming cost V 3 bases and J 4 bases, with 9 bases left between them. This CDR3 region has 14 residues. Written as DNA, the CDR3 is TGTGCCAGCAGTTTTGGTGCCTTTAATGAAAAACTGTTTTTT. It encodes CASSFGAFNEKLFF.